The entry below gives a single T cell receptor (beta chain) sequence along with its context. The repertoire was sequenced with immunoSEQ multiplex PCR; TCRdb's copy has only in-frame clones and lacks some. Among over 90,000 clones, around 87% were seen once, and the ten largest hold 15% to 20%. These data are taken from a study of blood T cell repertoires in COVID-19. The CDR3 sequence is 15 residues long. The V gene's germline CDR1 is SGHVS and CDR2 FQNEAQ. V was clipped by 2 bases and J by 2 bases; unmatched bases: 5. What was sequenced was peripheral blood. This TCR was sampled from a human donor in a cohort sampled during active COVID-19. The chain joins TRBV7-8 to TRBJ2-7, with 8 bases matching TRBD2. The CDR3 is CASSLTTGGPYEQYF. The CDR3 nucleotides read TGTGCCAGCAGCTTAACCACGGGAGGGCCCTACGAGCAGTACTTC. Full variable domain (rest looked up from reference TRBV7-8 and TRBJ2-7): GAGVSQSPRYKVAKRGQDVALRCDPISGHVSLFWYQQALGQGPEFLTYFQNEAQLDKSGLPSDRFFAERPEGSVSTLKIQRTQQEDSAVYLCASSLTTGGPYEQYFGPGTRLTVT.